This entry concerns a single T cell receptor beta chain. The source of the sample is a study of monozygotic twins with inflammatory bowel disease. In preparing each TCR library, 3,000 to 4,500 ng of total RNA was used. TCRdb reanalyzed the 5' RACE reads, giving one entry per CDR3 protein sequence and no DNA. Its table records about 210,000 distinct CDR3 sequences. Germline V gene lookup returns CDR1 SNHLY and CDR2 FYNNEI. The CDR3 spans 15 residues. V usage is TRBV2 and J usage is TRBJ2-5; lacking DNA, the TRBD2 call made by TCRdb goes unchecked. The sample consisted of blood. The sequence was obtained from a human donor with ulcerative colitis or Crohn's disease, or a healthy co-twin of an affected twin (not recorded which). This CDR3 reads CASSGTSGFQETQYF.